This T cell receptor (beta chain) was sequenced during a study of T cell repertoires in cytomegalovirus infection. Study overall: Signatures in public TCR beta sequences pointed to both CMV infection and matching HLA type.

The sample holds many counts of this clonotype. Antigen specificity is unknown. Losses at the gene ends were 4 bases for V and 1 base for J; bases not matched to a gene: 6. From germline, CDR1 is SEHNR and CDR2 FQNEAQ (reference sequence). This CDR3 region has 15 residues. TCRdb re-derived calls from the reads in MiXCR, one entry per CDR3 protein. Here the sample spans almost 550,000 distinct CDR3 sequences, 16% being singletons. Findings of the study overall: The ex vivo response was dominated by HLA-C-restricted CMV-specific TCR beta clonotypes. Public TCR beta family frequency separated CMV-and-HLA carriers, including in an independent cohort.

The sequenced sample consisted of CD8+ T cells from PBMCs. This TCR came from a human donor in good health (CMV status not recorded). Some clones in this sample may be carry-over from other donors' samples. V and J are TRBV7-9 and TRBJ1-1; 7 positions agree with TRBD1. The CDR3 nucleotides are TGTGCCAGCAGCTCCAACAGGGGAGGGAACACTGAAGCTTTCTTT. This gives the protein CASSSNRGGNTEAFF.